A selection of T cell receptor beta chains follows, all from one sample in a study of graft-versus-host responses after intestinal transplantation. The repertoire was sequenced with immunoSEQ multiplex PCR; TCRdb's copy has only in-frame clones and lacks some. Here the sample spans 37,000 or so clones, about 90% being singletons. Here the sequenced sample was PBMCs, taken around 320 days after intestinal transplant. All receptors derive from a human patient who received an intestinal transplant, so some T cells may come from the graft donor. Both conserved end residues are part of each CDR3. A D gene is named only where the DNA matches it firmly. Only some rows state a clone size, as once, few, many or a class for expanded clones.

V gene,clone size,D gene,J gene,CDR3 protein,CDR3 DNA
TRBV9,-,TRBD1,TRBJ2-7,CASSVGTGPYEQYF,TGTGCCAGCAGCGTAGGGACAGGGCCCTACGAGCAGTACTTC
TRBV30,-,-,TRBJ1-2,CAWSETTVLYGYTF,TGTGCCTGGAGTGAGACGACAGTGCTTTATGGCTACACCTTC
TRBV4-2,-,TRBD2,TRBJ2-3,CASSQTSGGADGTDTQYF,TGTGCCAGCAGCCAGACTAGCGGGGGGGCTGATGGCACAGATACGCAGTATTTT
TRBV9,-,-,TRBJ2-6,CASSVKGLTASGANVLTF,TGTGCCAGCAGCGTAAAGGGACTTACAGCGTCTGGGGCCAACGTCCTGACTTTC
TRBV7-9,few,-,TRBJ1-6,CASSLREGVSPLHF,TGTGCCAGCAGCTTGCGGGAGGGGGTTTCACCCCTCCACTTT
TRBV6-5,once,-,TRBJ2-1,CASSHGIGVYEQFF,TGTGCCAGCAGCCACGGTATTGGGGTCTATGAGCAGTTCTTC
TRBV6-1,-,TRBD2,TRBJ2-3,CASIAGGSTDTQYF,TGTGCCAGCATTGCGGGAGGTAGCACAGATACGCAGTATTTT
TRBV13,-,-,TRBJ2-3,CASSSPGDPTDTQYF,TGTGCCAGCAGCTCCCCGGGGGATCCCACAGATACGCAGTATTTT
TRBV2,-,TRBD1,TRBJ1-3,CASNPITGGVKGSSGNTIYF,TGTGCCAGCAATCCGATTACAGGGGGCGTAAAGGGGAGTTCTGGAAACACCATATATTTT
TRBV6-1,-,-,TRBJ2-5,CASSSLGSRETQYF,TGTGCCAGCAGTTCGTTAGGGAGCAGGGAGACCCAGTACTTC
TRBV21-1,-,-,TRBJ1-1,CASSKTVYSLNTEAFF,TGTGCCAGCAGCAAAACCGTATACAGCTTGAACACTGAAGCTTTCTTT
TRBV12-1,few,-,TRBJ2-1,CASSLPTSGSHNEQFF,TGTGCCAGCAGCTTACCGACTAGCGGGAGTCACAATGAGCAGTTCTTC
TRBV5-1,-,TRBD1,TRBJ2-3,CASSFGLRDRGRDTQYF,TGCGCCAGCAGCTTTGGACTCCGGGACAGGGGGCGAGATACGCAGTATTTT
TRBV4-2,-,-,TRBJ2-7,CASSQDNGGTYEQYF,TGTGCCAGCAGCCAAGATAACGGGGGTACCTACGAGCAGTACTTC